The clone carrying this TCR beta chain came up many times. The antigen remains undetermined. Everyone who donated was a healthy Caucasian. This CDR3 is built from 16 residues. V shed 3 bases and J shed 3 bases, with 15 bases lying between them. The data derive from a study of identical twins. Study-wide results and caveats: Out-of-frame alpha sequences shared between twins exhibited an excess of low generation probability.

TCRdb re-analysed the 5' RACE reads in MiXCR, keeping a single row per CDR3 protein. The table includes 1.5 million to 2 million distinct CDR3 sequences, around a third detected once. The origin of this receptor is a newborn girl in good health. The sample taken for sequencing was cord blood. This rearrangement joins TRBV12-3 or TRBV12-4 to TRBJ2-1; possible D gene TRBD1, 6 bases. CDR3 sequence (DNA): TGTGCCAGCAGTTTGGTCAGGGGCGCTTACTACAATGAGCAGTTCTTC. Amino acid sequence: CASSLVRGAYYNEQFF.